The 24 T cell receptor beta chains below were found in one sample sequenced in a study of blood T cell repertoires in COVID-19. Profiled with immunoSEQ multiplex PCR; TCRdb holds only in-frame clones, not every one. The sample consists of some 400,000 clones, around 87% of them appearing once. The specimen was PBMCs or T cells enriched from blood (not recorded which). Source of these receptors: a young man who had recovered from COVID-19.

This chain joins TRBV10-3 and TRBJ2-7, with TRBD1 as a possible D gene (8 bases). The CDR3 has 14 amino acids. CDR1 is ENHRY and CDR2 is SYGVKD in the germline V gene. V shed 3 bases and J shed 4 bases, with 13 bases lying between them. CDR3 coding DNA: TGTGCCATCAGTGAAGGACAGGGAGGGTACGAGCAGTACTTC. This translates into CAISEGQGGYEQYF.

This sequence joins TRBV7-3 and TRBJ1-6, with 7 bases fitting TRBD1. Germline V gene sequence: CDR1 SGHTA, CDR2 FQGTGA. J gave up 6 bases and V 2 bases, and 4 bases lay outside the gene matches. CDR3 length: 15 amino acids. CDR3 DNA sequence: TGTGCCAGCAGCTTAGTAGGGGGCCTTAATTCACCCCTCCACTTT. It codes for CASSLVGGLNSPLHF.

The chain employs TRBV29-1 and TRBJ1-5, with D perhaps TRBD1 (5 bases). The CDR3 consists of 13 residues. V was clipped by 4 bases and J by 6 bases, with 13 bases between them. Germline V gives CDR1 SQVTM, CDR2 ANQGSEA. CDR3 region: CSVGWGGGQPQHF. The CDR3 nucleotides are TGCAGCGTTGGGTGGGGGGGTGGTCAGCCCCAGCATTTT.

V gene TRBV7-3 combines with J gene TRBJ2-2; TRBD2 agrees at 7 bases. Germline V gene lookup returns CDR1 SGHTA and CDR2 FQGTGA. V lost 1 base, J lost 9 bases, and 5 bases stayed unmatched. CDR3 length equals 14 residues. The CDR3 is CASSLSGSGRELFF. DNA for the CDR3: TGTGCCAGCAGCTTAAGCGGGAGCGGTCGGGAGCTGTTTTTT. The variable domain in full, completed from reference TRBV7-3 and TRBJ2-2, reads GAGVSQTPSNKVTEKGKYVELRCDPISGHTALYWYRQSLGQGPEFLIYFQGTGAADDSGLPNDRFFAVRPEGSVSTLKIQRTERGDSAVYLCASSLSGSGRELFFGEGSRLTVL.

The rearrangement uses TRBV19 and TRBJ2-2; 11 nucleotides match TRBD2. Germline V gives CDR1 LNHDA, CDR2 SQIVND (reference sequence). The length of the CDR3 is 14 residues. The CDR3 here is CAKRLAGGVGELFF. In DNA, the CDR3 is TGTGCTAAGCGGCTAGCGGGAGGAGTCGGGGAGCTGTTTTTT. The variable domain in full, completed from reference TRBV19 and TRBJ2-2, reads DGGITQSPKYLFRKEGQNVTLSCEQNLNHDAMYWYRQDPGQGLRLIYYSQIVNDFQKGDIAEGYSVSREKKESFPLTVTSAQKNPTAFYLCAKRLAGGVGELFFGEGSRLTVL.

The V and J genes are TRBV4-2 and TRBJ2-1; D is unclear. The CDR3 consists of 13 residues. V was trimmed by 6 bases and J by 9 bases, leaving 15 bases between them. Per germline, CDR1 LGHNA and CDR2 YNFKEQ. CDR3 protein: CASSEAPFGEQFF. CDR3 DNA: TGTGCCAGCAGTGAAGCACCGTTCGGTGAGCAGTTCTTC.

This clone has more than one count but fewer than ten. The CDR3 region is CASSQDPLGPGANQPQHF. In nucleotides, the CDR3 is TGTGCCAGCAGCCAAGATCCATTGGGCCCAGGGGCCAATCAGCCCCAGCATTTT. The genes are TRBV4-2 and TRBJ1-5; tentatively, D is TRBD1 (6 bases). The CDR3 totals 18 residues. Trimming stripped 0 bases from V and 3 bases from J, with 18 bases between. Germline V CDR1 and CDR2: LGHNA, YNFKEQ.

As concerns this clone: Relative to the germline gene, one junction end is altered; a read error may explain this. This chain uses TRBV7-2 with TRBJ1-2; D gene unclear. CDR1 and CDR2 from the germline V gene are SGHTA and FQGNSA. This CDR3 comprises 13 residues. CDR3 amino acids: CASSLGPPAEPSF. CDR3 coding DNA: TGTGCCAGCAGCTTAGGCCCCCCCGCCGAGCCCTCCTTC.

With regard to this clone: This sample includes further DNA sequences coding for the same CDR3. The chain uses TRBV5-1 and TRBJ2-5, with D possibly matching TRBD1 (5 bases). The CDR3 is made up of 14 amino acids. The V end lost 4 bases, the J end lost 1 base, and 11 bases lay between the germline ends. Germline CDR1 SGHRS, CDR2 YFSETQ. In DNA form, the CDR3 reads TGCGCCAGCAGCCTTGGGGCAGCCCAAGAGACCCAGTACTTC. It codes for CASSLGAAQETQYF.

The chain joins TRBV7-2 to TRBJ1-2, with 7 bases fitting TRBD1. The CDR3 covers 15 residues. Germline V gene sequence: CDR1 SGHTA, CDR2 FQGNSA. V was clipped by 4 bases and J by 1 base; unmatched bases: 6. This chain's CDR3 is CASSSPGQFNYGYTF. CDR3 bases: TGTGCCAGCAGCTCTCCGGGACAGTTTAACTATGGCTACACCTTC.

A few counts support this clone. DNA of the CDR3: TGTGCCAGCAGTGCAGGGCTCAATCAGCCCCAGCATTTT. Translation gives CASSAGLNQPQHF. V and J are TRBV2 and TRBJ1-5, with D possibly matching TRBD1 (5 bases). Trimming removed 4 bases from V and 3 bases from J, with 7 bases in between. Germline V gene data show CDR1 as SNHLY and CDR2 as FYNNEI. The CDR3 spans 13 residues.

Note on this clone: This sample also contains other DNA sequences that code for the same CDR3. This sequence joins TRBV5-1 and TRBJ2-5; possible D gene TRBD1, 6 bases. The V end lost 0 bases, the J end lost 0 bases, and 9 bases lay between the germline ends. This CDR3 has 15 amino acids. Germline CDR1 reads SGHRS; CDR2 reads YFSETQ. CDR3 residues: CASSLGQGYQETQYF. The CDR3 nucleotides read TGCGCCAGCAGCTTGGGGCAGGGGTACCAAGAGACCCAGTACTTC. Full variable domain (remainder filled in from reference TRBV5-1 and TRBJ2-5): KAGVTQTPRYLIKTRGQQVTLSCSPISGHRSVSWYQQTPGQGLQFLFEYFSETQRNKGNFPGRFSGRQFSNSRSEMNVSTLELGDSALYLCASSLGQGYQETQYFGPGTRLLVL.

The rearrangement links TRBV14 to TRBJ1-1, with a possible D match to TRBD1 (5 bases). V lost 4 bases and J lost 2, with 5 bases in between. The CDR3 runs to 12 residues. CDR1 is SGHDN and CDR2 is FVKESK in the germline V gene. Written as DNA, the CDR3 is TGTGCCAGCAGCCGGGGCAACACTGAAGCTTTCTTT. Protein product: CASSRGNTEAFF.

The chain combines TRBV28 with TRBJ2-7; D ambiguous. The CDR3 covers 14 residues. CDR1 MDHEN and CDR2 SYDVKM come from the germline V gene. V dropped 7 bases and J dropped 1 base, with 14 bases sitting between them. CDR3 loop: CASKAARPSYEQYF. CDR3 sequence (DNA): TGTGCCAGCAAGGCTGCGAGGCCATCCTACGAGCAGTACTTC.

The chain combines TRBV11-2 with TRBJ1-5, with no clear D. Germline lookup yields CDR1 SGHAT and CDR2 FQNNGV. The CDR3 runs to 16 residues. Trimming shortened V by 0 bases and J by 2 bases, and 11 bases separated the two germline ends. CDR3 residues: CASSLDWERGNQPQHF. The CDR3 DNA reads TGTGCCAGCAGCTTAGACTGGGAGAGGGGCAATCAGCCCCAGCATTTT.

Concerning this clone: Sequence at one end of the junction differs from germline and may be a read error. The rearrangement joins TRBV6-2 or TRBV6-3 to TRBJ2-1, with 8 nucleotides matching TRBD1. This CDR3 comprises 15 residues. Per germline, CDR1 MNHEY and CDR2 SVGEGT. The CDR3: CASSYSNAVMDRVIF. The CDR3, as DNA: TGTGCCAGCAGTTACTCGAATGCCGTCATGGACAGGGTAATCTTC.

The chain links TRBV9 to TRBJ1-1, with no clear D. The germline V gene encodes CDR1 SGDLS and CDR2 YYNGEE. This CDR3 region has 15 residues. V was trimmed by 3 bases and J by 5 bases, leaving 17 bases between them. The CDR3 region is CASSGGPRDVTEAFF. In DNA, the CDR3 is TGTGCCAGCAGCGGCGGCCCCCGTGATGTGACTGAAGCTTTCTTT.

The genes are TRBV11-2 and TRBJ2-1; a weak D match, TRBD2 (5 bases). This CDR3 contains 15 residues. Trimming shortened V by 2 bases and J by 3 bases, and 11 bases separated the two germline ends. From germline, CDR1 is SGHAT and CDR2 FQNNGV. Here the CDR3 reads CASSLIQRNYNEQFF. DNA for the CDR3: TGTGCCAGCAGCTTAATCCAGCGGAACTACAATGAGCAGTTCTTC.

The chain joins TRBV7-3 to TRBJ2-5, with TRBD2 matching over 10 bases. Germline V gene data show CDR1 as SGHTA and CDR2 as FQGTGA. The CDR3 runs 17 residues. Trimming took 2 bases from V and 1 from J; bases not matched to a gene: 7. The DNA for the CDR3 is TGTGCCAGCAGCTTACACGACCGGACTAGCGGCCAAGAGACCCAGTACTTC. It yields the protein CASSLHDRTSGQETQYF.

The V and J genes are TRBV29-1 and TRBJ1-6; D perhaps matches TRBD1 (6 bases). V was trimmed by 8 bases and J by 4 bases, leaving 15 bases between them. Germline CDR1 SQVTM, CDR2 ANQGSEA. This CDR3 is 14 amino acids long. CDR3 sequence reads: CSIRDTPYNSPLHF. In DNA, the CDR3 is TGCAGCATCCGGGACACGCCTTATAATTCACCCCTCCACTTT.

The rearrangement links TRBV2 to TRBJ1-2; D is unresolved. Trimming removed 1 base at V and 4 bases at J, with 10 bases between. Germline lookup yields CDR1 SNHLY and CDR2 FYNNEI. The CDR3 has 14 amino acids. The CDR3 reads CASSEVAGLYGYTF. Written as DNA, the CDR3 is TGTGCCAGCAGTGAAGTGGCAGGACTCTATGGCTACACCTTC.

The V gene is TRBV2, the J gene TRBJ1-4; TRBD1 aligns across 7 bases. The ends lost 6 bases at V and 8 bases at J; junction bases unmatched: 9. The CDR3 extends over 14 amino acids. The germline gives CDR1 SNHLY, CDR2 FYNNEI. CDR3 nucleotides: TGTGCCAGCAGCGGACAGGAAGGAACCGAAAAACTGTTTTTT. Translation: CASSGQEGTEKLFF.

V and J are TRBV28 and TRBJ1-1, with D tentatively TRBD1 (6 bases). CDR1 MDHEN and CDR2 SYDVKM come from the germline V gene. V lost 4 bases, J lost 5 bases, and 17 bases lay in between. The CDR3 totals 15 residues. CDR3: CASSWRGAPGTEAFF. In nucleotides, the CDR3 is TGTGCCAGCAGTTGGCGGGGGGCACCAGGGACTGAAGCTTTCTTT.

This clone has just one count. V is TRBV5-8 and J is TRBJ2-6; the match to TRBD2 covers 12 bases. V trimming: 4 bases; J trimming: 2 bases; junction bases outside the gene matches: 4. The CDR3 runs to 17 residues. Germline CDR1 and CDR2: SGHTS and YDEGEE. The CDR3 nucleotides are TGTGCCAGCAGCACTGGACTAGCGGGGACTGGGGCCAACGTCCTGACTTTC. Protein product: CASSTGLAGTGANVLTF.